This TCR beta chain was documented in a study of shared clonotypes between healthy human individuals. Study-wide findings and caveats: In contrast to clonotypes shared by all four donors, non-shared clonotypes had lower generation probabilities. Relative to memory subsets, naive subsets generally showed larger estimated richness.

On this clone itself: Its antigen is unknown.

Sequencing was performed with immunoSEQ multiplex PCR; in TCRdb, only in-frame clones are kept and a portion is missing. The sample has 1.5 million to 1.9 million clones; approximately 98% are singletons. The CDR3 runs 15 residues. V dropped 0 bases and J dropped 3; count of bases not matched to a gene: 4. Germline lookup yields CDR1 SGDLS and CDR2 YYNGEE. This clonotype originated in a man younger than 40 in good health. Material: naive CD4+ T cells sorted from blood. Subset: CD45RA+ positively selected. The chain links TRBV9 to TRBJ2-7, with TRBD1 matching 9 bases. The chain's CDR3 is CASSVAGQGFYEQYF. In DNA form, the CDR3 reads TGTGCCAGCAGCGTAGCGGGACAGGGCTTCTACGAGCAGTACTTC.